The 30 T cell receptor beta chains below were found in one sample sequenced in a study of neurological immune-mediated disorders. Sample time point: longitudinal time-point 3. MiXCR was run by TCRdb on the 5' RACE reads, yielding one entry per CDR3 protein. The table lists fewer than 50,000 distinct CDR3 sequences, roughly 13% of them singletons. Input material: PBMCs. Receptors were obtained from a male donor with HTLV-1-associated myelopathy (HAM/TSP).

This clonotype was recorded a few times. This sequence joins TRBV27 and TRBJ2-1; the D call may be TRBD1 or TRBD2 (5 bases each). Per germline, CDR1 MNHEY and CDR2 SMNVEV (reference sequence). The length of the CDR3 is 14 residues. V lost 6 bases, J lost 6 bases, and 15 bases lay in between. This CDR3 is CASRRAGTGNEQFF. In DNA form, the CDR3 reads TGTGCCAGCAGGCGGGCAGGGACCGGCAATGAGCAGTTCTTC.

In its sample, this clonotype was seen many times. The CDR3 sequence is CASSFQGTRQETQYF. In DNA form, the CDR3 reads TGCGCCAGCAGCTTTCAGGGGACCCGCCAAGAGACCCAGTACTTC. The chain carries TRBV5-1 and TRBJ2-5; D might be TRBD1 (6 bases). The CDR3 covers 15 residues. V lost 2 bases and J lost 1, with 12 bases in between. Germline V gene sequence: CDR1 SGHRS, CDR2 YFSETQ.

In its sample, this clonotype was seen many times. The gene calls are TRBV12-5 and TRBJ2-1; no reliable D call. V gave up 3 bases and J gave up 12 bases, with 9 bases separating them. Per the germline V gene, CDR1 is LGHNT and CDR2 is FRNRAP. The CDR3 sequence is 11 residues long. CDR3 amino acids: CASGFSGRQFF. CDR3 bases: TGTGCTAGTGGTTTTAGTGGACGGCAGTTCTTC.

This clonotype was found many times. The chain carries TRBV3-1 and TRBJ1-3; D remains unclear. The V end lost 1 base, the J end lost 0 bases, and 7 bases lay between the germline ends. Germline-derived CDR1 and CDR2 are LGHDT and YNNKEL (reference sequence). The CDR3 extends over 15 amino acids. Here the CDR3 DNA reads TGTGCCAGCAGCCAAGGGACTCGCTCTGGAAACACCATATATTTT. Amino acid sequence: CASSQGTRSGNTIYF.

This clonotype was counted ten times or more. The chain uses TRBV20-1 and TRBJ2-3, with TRBD1 identical over 10 bases. J lost 7 bases, V lost 6 bases, and 7 bases had no gene match. This CDR3 spans 13 amino acids. Germline CDR1 is DFQATT and CDR2 is SNEGSKA (reference sequence). This CDR3 reads CSALTGGSNTQYF. Here the CDR3 DNA reads TGCAGTGCCTTGACAGGGGGCTCAAATACGCAGTATTTT.

This clonotype is labeled as medium-sized (0.01 to 0.1%). The rearrangement joins TRBV5-1 to TRBJ2-5; unclear D gene. This CDR3 region has 12 residues. From germline, CDR1 is SGHRS and CDR2 YFSETQ. Deletions cut 4 bases from V and 11 bases from J, with 15 bases between. In DNA, the CDR3 is TGCGCCAGCAGCATGCCCACTGGTGTACAGTACTTC. Its protein is CASSMPTGVQYF.

This clonotype is labeled medium-sized (0.01 to 0.1%). J is TRBJ1-1 and V is TRBV4-3, with a possible D match to TRBD1 (5 bases). The germline gives CDR1 LGHNA, CDR2 YSLEER. The CDR3 contains 16 residues. The V and J ends lost 5 bases and 3 bases respectively, with 19 bases between them. CDR3 sequence reads: CASSFDWGRGYTEAFF. The CDR3 bases are TGCGCCAGCAGCTTCGACTGGGGACGTGGGTACACTGAAGCTTTCTTT.

This clonotype was counted ten times or more. This chain joins TRBV9 and TRBJ1-6; D uncertain. The ends were cut back, 4 bases at V and 4 bases at J, with 9 bases in the middle. Germline loops: CDR1 SGDLS, CDR2 YYNGEE. This CDR3 is 14 amino acids long. This chain's CDR3 is CASSSISYNSPLHF. In DNA, the CDR3 is TGTGCCAGCAGCTCCATTTCATATAATTCACCCCTCCACTTT.

CDR3 DNA sequence: TGTGCCAGCAGTGAAAGCAGGGAATATGGCTACACCTTC. Protein sequence: CASSESREYGYTF. This chain connects TRBV2 to TRBJ1-2; D might be TRBD1 (5 bases). The CDR3 loop spans 13 amino acids. The V end was cut by 2 bases, the J end by 5 bases, with 9 bases between. In germline, CDR1 is SNHLY, CDR2 FYNNEI.

This clonotype was recorded many times. The chain is built from TRBV29-1 and TRBJ2-2, with D hard to call. The length of the CDR3 is 12 residues. Looked up from germline, CDR1 is SQVTM and CDR2 is ANQGSEA. The ends were cut back, 4 bases at V and 3 bases at J, with 6 bases in the middle. The CDR3 reads CSVVADTGELFF. The CDR3 bases are TGCAGCGTTGTTGCAGACACCGGGGAGCTGTTTTTT.

This clonotype was recorded at least ten times. The chain combines TRBV29-1 with TRBJ1-5; TRBD1 matches 10 bases. Per the germline V gene, CDR1 is SQVTM and CDR2 is ANQGSEA. The CDR3 is made up of 14 amino acids. The ends lost 8 bases at V and 3 bases at J; junction bases unmatched: 7. The CDR3: CSYQDRGHNQPQHF. CDR3 sequence (DNA): TGCAGCTATCAAGACAGGGGGCACAATCAGCCCCAGCATTTT.

This clonotype was seen a few times. In DNA form, the CDR3 reads TGCGCCAGCGGAAACACAGATACGCAGTATTTT. This translates into CASGNTDTQYF. J is TRBJ2-3 and V is TRBV5-1, with D unclear. Looked up from germline, CDR1 is SGHRS and CDR2 is YFSETQ. This CDR3 comprises 11 residues. V shed 7 bases and J shed 2 bases, with 5 bases lying between them.

This clonotype was recorded at least ten times. The chain couples TRBV15 to TRBJ2-5; D is uncertain. V was cut by 1 base and J by 2 bases, with 5 bases left in between. Germline V gene lookup returns CDR1 LNHNV and CDR2 YYDKDF (reference sequence). This CDR3 is 13 amino acids long. CDR3 residues: CATSRAIQETQYF. The CDR3 DNA reads TGTGCCACCAGCAGAGCGATTCAAGAGACCCAGTACTTC. Full variable domain (missing parts from reference TRBV15 and TRBJ2-5): DAMVIQNPRYQVTQFGKPVTLSCSQTLNHNVMYWYQQKSSQAPKLLFHYYDKDFNNEADTPDNFQSRRPNTSFCFLDIRSPGLGDTAMYLCATSRAIQETQYFGPGTRLLVL.

This chain joins TRBV2 and TRBJ1-5; 8 positions match TRBD1. The germline V gene encodes CDR1 SNHLY and CDR2 FYNNEI. The V gene end was trimmed by 10 bases and the J gene end by 0 bases; junction bases not matched to a gene: 2. This CDR3 is built from 13 residues. CDR3 DNA: TGTGCCACACAGGGGGATAGCAATCAGCCCCAGCATTTT. Its protein is CATQGDSNQPQHF.

This clonotype was seen ten or more times. The rearrangement uses TRBV20-1 and TRBJ2-2; 7 positions match TRBD2. This CDR3 has 17 amino acids. In germline, CDR1 is DFQATT, CDR2 SNEGSKA (reference sequence). With 5 bases clipped from V and 3 bases from J, the junction kept 15 bases outside the gene matches. DNA of the CDR3: TGCAGTGCTGAAAATCTAGCGGCGGGGAGTTACACCGGGGAGCTGTTTTTT. Its translation is CSAENLAAGSYTGELFF.

This clonotype was counted at least ten times. The V call is TRBV7-3, the J call TRBJ2-3, with TRBD1 matching over 8 bases. CDR3 length: 16 residues. Germline V gives CDR1 SGHTA, CDR2 FQGTGA. The V and J ends lost 3 bases and 2 bases, in that order; junction bases with no gene match: 7. The CDR3 sequence is CASSLSQGASTDTQYF. The CDR3 bases are TGTGCCAGCAGCTTGTCCCAGGGGGCCTCCACAGATACGCAGTATTTT.

This clonotype appeared many times. The V gene is TRBV20-1, the J gene TRBJ2-5; no clear D gene. This CDR3 has 14 residues. From germline, CDR1 is DFQATT and CDR2 SNEGSKA (reference sequence). Deletions cut 0 bases from V and 4 bases from J, with 12 bases between. The CDR3 here is CSAREDRFRETQYF. CDR3 bases: TGCAGTGCTAGAGAGGACCGCTTTCGAGAGACCCAGTACTTC.

The chain is built from TRBV20-1 and TRBJ2-5; D unresolved. The germline CDR1 and CDR2 sequences are DFQATT and SNEGSKA (reference sequence). This CDR3 contains 12 residues. As DNA, the CDR3 is TGCAGCGCTTTGTACAGTTTCGAGACCCAGTACTTC. As protein: CSALYSFETQYF.

At least ten counts were recorded for this clonotype. The chain recombines TRBV3-1 with TRBJ2-5, with D tentatively TRBD1 (5 bases). Looked up from germline, CDR1 is LGHDT and CDR2 is YNNKEL (reference sequence). The CDR3 runs 14 residues. V lost 3 bases to trimming and J lost 3 bases, with 11 bases between them. CDR3 amino acids: CASSQGPRKETQYF. CDR3 nucleotides: TGTGCCAGCAGCCAGGGGCCGCGTAAAGAGACCCAGTACTTC.

The sample holds many counts of this clonotype. This chain links TRBV7-8 with TRBJ1-3; D is undetermined. CDR1 SGHVS and CDR2 FQNEAQ come from the germline V gene. The V and J ends lost 7 bases and 2 bases respectively, with 18 bases between them. The CDR3 is made up of 16 amino acids. The CDR3 DNA is TGTGCCAGCACCCAAATCGAGGGAATCGCTGGAAACACCATATATTTT. Its translation is CASTQIEGIAGNTIYF.

This clonotype was recorded at least ten times. The gene calls are TRBV7-9 and TRBJ1-4, with unresolved D. The V and J ends lost 0 bases and 0 bases respectively, with 11 bases between them. Germline V CDR1 and CDR2: SEHNR, FQNEAQ (reference sequence). The CDR3 loop spans 17 amino acids. The CDR3 DNA is TGTGCCAGCAGCTTAGCGCGGATCGGGACAACTAATGAAAAACTGTTTTTT. This sequence encodes CASSLARIGTTNEKLFF.

This clonotype was seen just once. A much more abundant neighbour one base away suggests this may be a read error. The chain employs TRBV11-2 and TRBJ2-7, with a weak D call TRBD2 (6 bases). The CDR3 loop spans 16 amino acids. Germline V gene lookup returns CDR1 SGHAT and CDR2 FQNNGV. The V and J ends lost 3 bases and 5 bases respectively, with 20 bases between them. The CDR3 protein is CASSLGLGLAADEQYF. The CDR3 DNA reads as TGTGCCAGCAGCTTGGGACTCGGGCTAGCCGCTGACGAGCAGTACTTC.

This clonotype was detected ten times or more. The chain recombines TRBV5-1 with TRBJ2-3; possibly TRBD1 or TRBD2 for D (6 bases each). V was clipped by 2 bases and J by 5 bases, with 12 bases between them. Germline loops: CDR1 SGHRS, CDR2 YFSETQ. This CDR3 region has 14 residues. As DNA, the CDR3 is TGCGCCAGCAGCTTACCGGGGGCCGGAGATACGCAGTATTTT. Amino acid sequence: CASSLPGAGDTQYF. Filled out from reference TRBV5-1 and TRBJ2-3, the complete variable domain reads KAGVTQTPRYLIKTRGQQVTLSCSPISGHRSVSWYQQTPGQGLQFLFEYFSETQRNKGNFPGRFSGRQFSNSRSEMNVSTLELGDSALYLCASSLPGAGDTQYFGPGTRLTVL.

This clonotype appeared many times. The J gene is TRBJ2-7, the V gene TRBV20-1; TRBD2 matches 9 bases. The J segment lost 1 base and the V segment lost 3 bases, leaving 7 bases of the junction unmatched. In germline, CDR1 is DFQATT, CDR2 SNEGSKA (reference sequence). The CDR3 loop spans 15 amino acids. CDR3 in DNA: TGCAGTGCTAGGAGGGAGCGGGGGGCGTCCTACGAGCAGTACTTC. It codes for CSARRERGASYEQYF.

This clonotype was seen ten or more times. This chain joins TRBV20-1 and TRBJ2-7; TRBD1 agrees at 9 bases. V lost 0 bases, J lost 6 bases, and 6 bases stayed unmatched. CDR3 length: 14 amino acids. Germline V CDR1 and CDR2: DFQATT, SNEGSKA (reference sequence). The CDR3 DNA reads TGCAGTGCTAGAGAGGGACAGGGACGGCTCGAGCAGTACTTC. The encoded protein is CSAREGQGRLEQYF.

The table lists this clonotype with a few counts. The chain is built from TRBV2 and TRBJ2-1; D possibly corresponds to TRBD1 (6 bases). CDR1 SNHLY and CDR2 FYNNEI come from the germline V gene. The CDR3 has 15 amino acids. The V end lost 5 bases, the J end lost 6 bases, and 17 bases lay between the germline ends. The CDR3 DNA is TGTGCCAGCAGTCCACAGGGTAGGATTGGCAATGAGCAGTTCTTC. This gives the protein CASSPQGRIGNEQFF.

Points on this clonotype: A much larger clone sits a single nucleotide away, making a read error possible. This rearrangement joins TRBV4-3 to TRBJ1-1; 9 bases are a match to TRBD1. J lost 1 base, V lost 5 bases, and 5 bases had no gene match. The length of the CDR3 is 15 residues. Germline V gives CDR1 LGHNA, CDR2 YSLEER. CDR3 DNA: TGCGCCAGCAGCACCGGGACAGGGACGAACACTGAAGCTTTCTTT. Protein sequence: CASSTGTGTNTEAFF.

There are many counts of this clonotype. V gene TRBV20-1 combines with J gene TRBJ2-3; D is unresolved. Trimming cost V 7 bases and J 2 bases, with 10 bases left between them. CDR1 and CDR2 from the germline V gene are DFQATT and SNEGSKA (reference sequence). This CDR3 is 12 amino acids long. Here the CDR3 reads CSVEDVTDTQYF. Written as DNA, the CDR3 is TGCAGTGTCGAGGACGTCACAGATACGCAGTATTTT.

Many counts were recorded for this clonotype. The chain couples TRBV5-6 to TRBJ2-1; D gene unclear. V was pared by 0 bases and J by 9 bases, with 7 bases between. Germline CDR1 and CDR2: SGHDT and YYEEEE. The CDR3 runs to 12 residues. CDR3 nucleotide sequence: TGTGCCAGCAGCTTGGTCCTGGGTGAGCAGTTCTTC. Amino acid sequence: CASSLVLGEQFF. Using reference TRBV5-6 and TRBJ2-1 for the parts outside the CDR3, the full variable domain is DAGVTQSPTHLIKTRGQQVTLRCSPKSGHDTVSWYQQALGQGPQFIFQYYEEEERQRGNFPDRFSGHQFPNYSSELNVNALLLGDSALYLCASSLVLGEQFFGPGTRLTVL.

There are many counts of this clonotype. The gene calls are TRBV5-1 and TRBJ1-2; unclear D gene. From germline, CDR1 is SGHRS and CDR2 YFSETQ. This CDR3 is built from 14 residues. V was trimmed by 0 bases and J by 2 bases, leaving 8 bases between them. The CDR3 DNA is TGCGCCAGCAGCTTGGCGGACGGAAACTATGGCTACACCTTC. Its protein product is CASSLADGNYGYTF.